This T cell receptor beta chain emerged from a study of blood T cell repertoires in COVID-19. Study overall: COVID-19 samples, acute and convalescent, were from the United States, Italy and Spain.

In the original processing: Quantification of nucleated cells was approximated via reference gene primer amplification. The protocol was immunoSEQ multiplex PCR, while the TCRdb copy is restricted to in-frame clones and leaves out a portion. V, J and clone size derive from that table, while D and trimming were established from the DNA sequence. The sample carries tens of thousands of clones, around nine tenths recorded once. V dropped 2 bases and J dropped 0; count of bases not matched to a gene: 6. Looked up from germline, CDR1 is KGHDR and CDR2 is SFDVKD. The CDR3 runs to 19 residues. This clone was counted a few times.

The gene calls are TRBV24-1 and TRBJ2-1, with 13 bases fitting TRBD2. The TCR was taken from an older woman with acute or convalescent COVID-19. The sequenced material came from peripheral blood. The CDR3 spells CATSDSGLAGSSSYNEQFF. CDR3 DNA sequence: TGTGCCACCAGTGATTCGGGACTAGCGGGAAGCAGCTCCTACAATGAGCAGTTCTTC.